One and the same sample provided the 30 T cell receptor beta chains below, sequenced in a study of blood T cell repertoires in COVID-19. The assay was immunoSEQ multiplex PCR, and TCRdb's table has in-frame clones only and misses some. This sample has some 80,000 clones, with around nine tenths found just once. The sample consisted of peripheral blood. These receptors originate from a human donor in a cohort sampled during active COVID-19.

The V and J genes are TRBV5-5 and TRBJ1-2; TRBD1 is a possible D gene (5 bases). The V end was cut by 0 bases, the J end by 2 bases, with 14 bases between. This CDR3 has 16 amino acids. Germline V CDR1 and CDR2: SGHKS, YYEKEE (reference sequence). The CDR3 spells CASSLAYPGQNYGYTF. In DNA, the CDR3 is TGTGCCAGCAGCTTGGCTTACCCAGGACAAAACTATGGCTACACCTTC.

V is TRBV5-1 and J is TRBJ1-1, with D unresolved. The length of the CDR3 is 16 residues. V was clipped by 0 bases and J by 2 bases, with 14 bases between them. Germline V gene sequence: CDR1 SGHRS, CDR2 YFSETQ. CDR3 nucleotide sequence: TGCGCCAGCAGCTTGGGTCTGCGAGCCCTAAACACTGAAGCTTTCTTT. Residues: CASSLGLRALNTEAFF.

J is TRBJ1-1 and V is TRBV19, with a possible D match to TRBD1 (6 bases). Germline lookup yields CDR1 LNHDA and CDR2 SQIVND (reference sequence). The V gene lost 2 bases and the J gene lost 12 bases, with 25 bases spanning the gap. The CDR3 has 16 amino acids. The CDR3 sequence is CASSISQGSGTMPPFF. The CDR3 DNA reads TGTGCCAGTAGTATATCTCAGGGGTCCGGGACAATGCCCCCTTTCTTT.

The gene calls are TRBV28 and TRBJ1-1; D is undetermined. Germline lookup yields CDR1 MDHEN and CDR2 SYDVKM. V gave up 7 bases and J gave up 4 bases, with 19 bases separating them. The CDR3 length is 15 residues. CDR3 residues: CASTTGGLGITEAFF. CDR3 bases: TGTGCCAGCACCACGGGAGGATTGGGGATCACTGAAGCTTTCTTT.

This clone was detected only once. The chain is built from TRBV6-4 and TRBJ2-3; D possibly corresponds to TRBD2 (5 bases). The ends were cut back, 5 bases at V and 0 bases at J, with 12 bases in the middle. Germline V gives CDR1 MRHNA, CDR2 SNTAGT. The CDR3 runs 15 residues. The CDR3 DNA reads TGTGCCAGCAGTAAGAGCGGATTTAGCACAGATACGCAGTATTTT. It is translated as CASSKSGFSTDTQYF.

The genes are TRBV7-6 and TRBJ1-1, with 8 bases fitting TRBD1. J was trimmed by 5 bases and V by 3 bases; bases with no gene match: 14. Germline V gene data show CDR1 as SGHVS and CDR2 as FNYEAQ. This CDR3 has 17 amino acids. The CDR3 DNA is TGTGCCAGCAGCTTCGAAAGGGACAGGTACAAAGTTACTGAAGCTTTCTTT. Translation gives CASSFERDRYKVTEAFF.

For the CDR3, the DNA is TGTGCCATCAGGAGGGGACGGGACAGTATTAACTACGAGCAGTACTTC. Residues: CAIRRGRDSINYEQYF. V usage is TRBV10-3 and J usage is TRBJ2-7; 7 bases align to TRBD1. V trimming: 6 bases; J trimming: 3 bases; junction bases outside the gene matches: 14. The CDR3 loop spans 16 amino acids. Germline CDR1 ENHRY, CDR2 SYGVKD.

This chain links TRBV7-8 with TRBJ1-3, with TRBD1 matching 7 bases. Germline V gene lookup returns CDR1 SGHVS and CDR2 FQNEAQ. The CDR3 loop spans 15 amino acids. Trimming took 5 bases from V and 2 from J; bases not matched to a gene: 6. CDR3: CASSPTGTAGNTIYF. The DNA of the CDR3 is TGTGCCAGCAGCCCTACCGGGACAGCTGGAAACACCATATATTTT.

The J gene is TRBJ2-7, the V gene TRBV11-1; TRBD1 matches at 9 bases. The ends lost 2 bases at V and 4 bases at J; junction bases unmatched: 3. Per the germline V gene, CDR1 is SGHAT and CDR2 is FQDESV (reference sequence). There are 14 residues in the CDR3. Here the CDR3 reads CASSLLTGGYEQYF. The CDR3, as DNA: TGTGCCAGCAGCTTACTGACAGGGGGGTACGAGCAGTACTTC.

The CDR3 sequence is CASSQIAATYEQYF. CDR3 DNA: TGTGCCAGCAGCCAGATCGCGGCTACCTACGAGCAGTACTTC. This chain joins TRBV7-2 and TRBJ2-7; D unclear. V lost 5 bases, J lost 2 bases, and 13 bases lay in between. Per germline, CDR1 SGHTA and CDR2 FQGNSA. The CDR3 is 14 residues long.

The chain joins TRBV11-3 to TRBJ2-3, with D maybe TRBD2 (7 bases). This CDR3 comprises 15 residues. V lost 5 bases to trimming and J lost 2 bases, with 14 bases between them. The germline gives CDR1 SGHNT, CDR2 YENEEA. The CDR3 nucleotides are TGTGCCAGCAGCCTAGGGGGGGGAAACACAGATACGCAGTATTTT. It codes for CASSLGGGNTDTQYF.

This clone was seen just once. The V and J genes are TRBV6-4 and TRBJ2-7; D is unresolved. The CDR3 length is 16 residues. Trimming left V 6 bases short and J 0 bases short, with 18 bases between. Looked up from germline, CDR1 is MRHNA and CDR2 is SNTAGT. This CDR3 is CASSLLQVPLSYEQYF. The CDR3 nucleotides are TGTGCCAGCAGCCTCCTTCAGGTACCCCTCTCCTACGAGCAGTACTTC.

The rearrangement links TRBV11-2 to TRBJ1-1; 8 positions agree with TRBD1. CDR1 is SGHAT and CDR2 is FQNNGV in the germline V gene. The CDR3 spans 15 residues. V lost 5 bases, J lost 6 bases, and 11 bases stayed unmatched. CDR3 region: CASSLRQGTLSEAFF. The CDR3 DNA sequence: TGTGCCAGCAGCCTAAGACAGGGGACTCTCTCTGAAGCTTTCTTT.

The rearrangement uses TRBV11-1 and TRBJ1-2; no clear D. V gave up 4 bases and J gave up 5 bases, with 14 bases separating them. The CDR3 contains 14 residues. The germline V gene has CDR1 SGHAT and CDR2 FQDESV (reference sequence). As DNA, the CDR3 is TGTGCCAGCAGCTCGTTACCAATGACTTATGGCTACACCTTC. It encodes CASSSLPMTYGYTF.

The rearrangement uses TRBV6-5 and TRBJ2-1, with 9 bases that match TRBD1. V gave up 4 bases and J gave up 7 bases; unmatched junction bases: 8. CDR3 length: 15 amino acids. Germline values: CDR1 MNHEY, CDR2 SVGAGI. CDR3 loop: CASSWAGDRVNEQFF. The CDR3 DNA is TGTGCCAGCAGTTGGGCCGGGGACAGGGTAAATGAGCAGTTCTTC.

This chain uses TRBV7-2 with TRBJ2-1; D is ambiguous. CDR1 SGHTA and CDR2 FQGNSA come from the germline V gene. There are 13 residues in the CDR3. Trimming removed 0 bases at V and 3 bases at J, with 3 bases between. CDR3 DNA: TGTGCCAGCAGCTTAGCGAGCTACAATGAGCAGTTCTTC. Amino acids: CASSLASYNEQFF.

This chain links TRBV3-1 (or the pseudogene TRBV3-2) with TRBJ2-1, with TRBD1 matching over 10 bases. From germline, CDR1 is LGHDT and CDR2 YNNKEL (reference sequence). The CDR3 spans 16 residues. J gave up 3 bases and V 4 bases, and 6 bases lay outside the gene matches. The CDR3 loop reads CASSRVGDRGYNEQFF. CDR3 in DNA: TGTGCCAGCAGCCGGGTAGGGGACAGGGGCTACAATGAGCAGTTCTTC.

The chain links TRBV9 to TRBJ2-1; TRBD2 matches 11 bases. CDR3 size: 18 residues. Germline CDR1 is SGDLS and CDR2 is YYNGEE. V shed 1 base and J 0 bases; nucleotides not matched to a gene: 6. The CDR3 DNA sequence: TGTGCCAGCAGCGTAACAACTAGCGGGAGAGGCTCCTACAATGAGCAGTTCTTC. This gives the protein CASSVTTSGRGSYNEQFF.

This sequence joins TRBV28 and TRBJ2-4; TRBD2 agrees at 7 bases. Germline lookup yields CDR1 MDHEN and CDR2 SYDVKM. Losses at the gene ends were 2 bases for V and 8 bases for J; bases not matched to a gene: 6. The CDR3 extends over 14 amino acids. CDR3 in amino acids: CASSLGLADYIQYF. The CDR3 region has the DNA TGTGCCAGCAGTTTAGGGCTAGCGGACTACATTCAGTACTTC.

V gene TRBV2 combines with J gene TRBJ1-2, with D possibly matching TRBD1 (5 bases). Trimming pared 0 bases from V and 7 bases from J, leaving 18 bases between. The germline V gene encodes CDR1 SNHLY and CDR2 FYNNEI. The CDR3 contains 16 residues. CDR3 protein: CASSEAQGGELAGYTF. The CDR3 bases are TGTGCCAGCAGTGAAGCTCAAGGAGGGGAGCTCGCTGGCTACACCTTC.

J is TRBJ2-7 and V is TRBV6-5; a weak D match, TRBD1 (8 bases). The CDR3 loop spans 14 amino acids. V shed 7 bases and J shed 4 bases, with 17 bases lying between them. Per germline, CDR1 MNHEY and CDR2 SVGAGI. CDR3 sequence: CASNLQGGDYEQYF. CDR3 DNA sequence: TGTGCCAGCAATTTACAGGGGGGGGATTACGAGCAGTACTTC.

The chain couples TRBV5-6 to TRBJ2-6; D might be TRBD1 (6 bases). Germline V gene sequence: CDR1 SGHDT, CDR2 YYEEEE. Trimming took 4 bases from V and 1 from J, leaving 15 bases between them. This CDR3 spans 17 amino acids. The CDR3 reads CASSPRDIPSGANVLTF. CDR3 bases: TGTGCCAGCAGCCCACGGGACATACCTTCTGGGGCCAACGTCCTGACTTTC.

CDR3 DNA sequence: TGTGCCACTAAGTGGCAGGGGAGCACAGATACGCAGTATTTT. Translating it yields CATKWQGSTDTQYF. The chain employs TRBV19 and TRBJ2-3; perhaps TRBD1 as D (6 bases). The germline CDR1 and CDR2 sequences are LNHDA and SQIVND (reference sequence). The ends were cut back, 10 bases at V and 0 bases at J, with 14 bases in the middle. This CDR3 spans 14 amino acids.

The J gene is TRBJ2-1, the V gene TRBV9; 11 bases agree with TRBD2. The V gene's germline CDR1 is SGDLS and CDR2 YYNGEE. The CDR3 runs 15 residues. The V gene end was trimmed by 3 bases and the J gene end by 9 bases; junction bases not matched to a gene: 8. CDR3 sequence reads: CASSAVLAGVAEQFF. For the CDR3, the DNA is TGTGCCAGCAGCGCGGTACTAGCGGGAGTCGCTGAGCAGTTCTTC.

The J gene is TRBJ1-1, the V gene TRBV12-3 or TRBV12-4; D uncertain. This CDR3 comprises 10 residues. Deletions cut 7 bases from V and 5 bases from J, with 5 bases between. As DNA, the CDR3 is TGTGCCAGCATTCAAACTGAAGCTTTCTTT. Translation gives CASIQTEAFF.

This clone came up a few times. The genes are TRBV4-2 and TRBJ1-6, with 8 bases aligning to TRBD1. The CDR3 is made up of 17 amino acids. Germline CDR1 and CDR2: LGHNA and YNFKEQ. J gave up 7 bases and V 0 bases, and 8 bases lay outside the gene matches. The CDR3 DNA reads TGTGCCAGCAGCCAAGATCCCATGACAGGGGAGAATTCACCCCTCCACTTT. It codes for CASSQDPMTGENSPLHF.

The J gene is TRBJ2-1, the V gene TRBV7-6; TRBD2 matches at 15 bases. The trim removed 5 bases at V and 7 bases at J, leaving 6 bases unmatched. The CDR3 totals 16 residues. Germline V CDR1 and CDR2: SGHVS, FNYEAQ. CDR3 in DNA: TGTGCCAGCAGCGCTCGGACTAGCGGGAGGGTTAATGAGCAGTTCTTC. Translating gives CASSARTSGRVNEQFF.

This chain's CDR3 is CATTPGLGTGRDEQFF. The DNA of the CDR3 is TGTGCCACCACTCCCGGGCTCGGGACAGGGAGGGATGAGCAGTTCTTC. V usage is TRBV15 and J usage is TRBJ2-1, with TRBD1 matching 9 bases. Trimming cost V 7 bases and J 8 bases; bases outside gene matches: 15. CDR3 length: 16 residues. The V gene's germline CDR1 is LNHNV and CDR2 YYDKDF (reference sequence).

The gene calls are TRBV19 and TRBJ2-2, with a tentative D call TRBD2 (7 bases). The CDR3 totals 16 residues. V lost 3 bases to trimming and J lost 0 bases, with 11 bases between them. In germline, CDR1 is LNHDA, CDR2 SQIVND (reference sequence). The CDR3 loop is CASSIRGAPNTGELFF. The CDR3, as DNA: TGTGCCAGTAGTATCCGGGGGGCGCCGAACACCGGGGAGCTGTTTTTT. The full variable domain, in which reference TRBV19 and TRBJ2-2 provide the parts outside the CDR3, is DGGITQSPKYLFRKEGQNVTLSCEQNLNHDAMYWYRQDPGQGLRLIYYSQIVNDFQKGDIAEGYSVSREKKESFPLTVTSAQKNPTAFYLCASSIRGAPNTGELFFGEGSRLTVL.

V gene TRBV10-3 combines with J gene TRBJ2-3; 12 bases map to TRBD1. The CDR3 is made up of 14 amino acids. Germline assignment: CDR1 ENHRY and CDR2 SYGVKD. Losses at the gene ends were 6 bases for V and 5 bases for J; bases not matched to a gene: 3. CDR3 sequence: CAIRGTGGIDTQYF. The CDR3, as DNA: TGTGCCATCAGGGGGACAGGGGGCATAGATACGCAGTATTTT.